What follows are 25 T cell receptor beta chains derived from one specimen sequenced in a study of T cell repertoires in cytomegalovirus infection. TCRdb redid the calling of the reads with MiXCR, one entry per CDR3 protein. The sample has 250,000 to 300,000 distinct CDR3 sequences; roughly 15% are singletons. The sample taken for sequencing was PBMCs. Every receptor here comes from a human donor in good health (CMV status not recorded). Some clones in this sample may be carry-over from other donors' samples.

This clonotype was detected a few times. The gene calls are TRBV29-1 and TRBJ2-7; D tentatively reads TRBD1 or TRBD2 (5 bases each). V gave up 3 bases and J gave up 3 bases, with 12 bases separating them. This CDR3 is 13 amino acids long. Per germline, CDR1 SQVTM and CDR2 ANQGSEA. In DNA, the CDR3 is TGCAGCGTTGACGAGGGGAAAAACTACGAGCAGTACTTC. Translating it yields CSVDEGKNYEQYF.

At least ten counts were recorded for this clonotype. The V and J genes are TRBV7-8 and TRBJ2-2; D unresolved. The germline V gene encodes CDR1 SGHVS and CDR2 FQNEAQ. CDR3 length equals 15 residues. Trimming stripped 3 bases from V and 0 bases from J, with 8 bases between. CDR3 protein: CASSFRFANTGELFF. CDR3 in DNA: TGTGCCAGCAGCTTTCGATTTGCGAACACCGGGGAGCTGTTTTTT.

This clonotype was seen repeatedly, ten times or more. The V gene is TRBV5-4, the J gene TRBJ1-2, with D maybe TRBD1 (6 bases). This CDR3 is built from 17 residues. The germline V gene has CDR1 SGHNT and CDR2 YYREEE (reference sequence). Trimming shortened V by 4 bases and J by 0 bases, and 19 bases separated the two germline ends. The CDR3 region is CASSTSGQLYANYGYTF. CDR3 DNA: TGTGCCAGCAGCACCAGCGGACAGCTCTATGCTAACTATGGCTACACCTTC.

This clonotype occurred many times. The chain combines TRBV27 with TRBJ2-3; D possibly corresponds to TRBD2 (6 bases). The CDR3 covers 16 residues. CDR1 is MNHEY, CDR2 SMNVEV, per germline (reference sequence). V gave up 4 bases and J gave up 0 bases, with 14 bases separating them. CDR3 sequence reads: CASSSLAGTSTDTQYF. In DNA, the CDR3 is TGTGCCAGCAGTTCCTTGGCGGGAACTAGCACAGATACGCAGTATTTT.

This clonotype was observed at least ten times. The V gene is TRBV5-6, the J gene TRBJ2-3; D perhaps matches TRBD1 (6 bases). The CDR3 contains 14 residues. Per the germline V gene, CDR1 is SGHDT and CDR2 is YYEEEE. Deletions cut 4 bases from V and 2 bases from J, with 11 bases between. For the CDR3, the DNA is TGTGCCAGCAGCCTGGACAGCACCACAGATACGCAGTATTTT. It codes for CASSLDSTTDTQYF.

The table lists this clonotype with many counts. The CDR3 DNA reads as TGTGCCAGCAGCCGCGGGGCGGGGGGCCAACCTAGGGCCACAGATACGCAGTATTTT. Its translation: CASSRGAGGQPRATDTQYF. This chain uses TRBV4-2 with TRBJ2-3; 8 positions agree with TRBD2. The junction had 17 bases not matched to a gene; V was cut back by 4 bases and J by 2 bases. The CDR3 totals 19 residues. Looked up from germline, CDR1 is LGHNA and CDR2 is YNFKEQ.

As DNA, the CDR3 is TGTGCCAGCAGCTTGGTTAATCCGGGAGGGCCGTCCTACGAGCAGTACTTC. This sequence encodes CASSLVNPGGPSYEQYF. The rearrangement links TRBV5-7 to TRBJ2-7; 8 bases align to TRBD2. TRBV5-7 is filed as an ORF, its function uncertain. The CDR3 contains 17 residues. With 0 bases clipped from V and 1 base from J, the junction kept 9 bases outside the gene matches.

CDR3 sequence (DNA): TGCAGCGCCCAGACAGGGGGTAATTCACCCCTCCACTTT. Its protein product is CSAQTGGNSPLHF. The rearrangement joins TRBV29-1 to TRBJ1-6; 9 bases agree with TRBD1. CDR1 and CDR2 (germline): SQVTM, ANQGSEA. The CDR3 is 13 residues long. The V gene end was trimmed by 7 bases and the J gene end by 6 bases; junction bases not matched to a gene: 4. The entire variable domain, with the rest obtained from reference TRBV29-1 and TRBJ1-6, is as follows: SAVISQKPSRDICQRGTSLTIQCQVDSQVTMMFWYRQQPGQSLTLIATANQGSEATYESGFVIDKFPISRPNLTFSTLTVSNMSPEDSSIYLCSAQTGGNSPLHFGNGTRLTVT.

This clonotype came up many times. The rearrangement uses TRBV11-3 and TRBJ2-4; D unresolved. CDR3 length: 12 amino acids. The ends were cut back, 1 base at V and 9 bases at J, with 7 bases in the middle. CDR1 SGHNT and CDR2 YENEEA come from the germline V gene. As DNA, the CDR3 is TGTGCCAGCAGCTTAGGAGACGGCATTCAGTACTTC. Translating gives CASSLGDGIQYF.

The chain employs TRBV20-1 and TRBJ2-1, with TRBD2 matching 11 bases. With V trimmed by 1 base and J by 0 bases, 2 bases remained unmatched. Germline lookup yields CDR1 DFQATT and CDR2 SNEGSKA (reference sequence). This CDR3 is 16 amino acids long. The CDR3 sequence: CSARVGLADSYNEQFF. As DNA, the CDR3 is TGCAGTGCTAGAGTGGGACTAGCGGACTCCTACAATGAGCAGTTCTTC.

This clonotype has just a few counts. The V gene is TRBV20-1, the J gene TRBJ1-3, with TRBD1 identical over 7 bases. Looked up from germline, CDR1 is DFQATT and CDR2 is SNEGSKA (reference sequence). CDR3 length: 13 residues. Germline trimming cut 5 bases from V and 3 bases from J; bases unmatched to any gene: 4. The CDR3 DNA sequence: TGCAGTGCTCCAGGGGGAAGTGGAAACACCATATATTTT. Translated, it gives CSAPGGSGNTIYF.

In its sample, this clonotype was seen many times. CDR3 sequence (DNA): TGTGCCAGCAGCCCACGGGACAACCTCTACGAGCAGTACTTC. Amino acids: CASSPRDNLYEQYF. This sequence joins TRBV7-2 and TRBJ2-7; D might be TRBD1 (6 bases). The germline gives CDR1 SGHTA, CDR2 FQGNSA. The CDR3 length is 14 residues. V was trimmed by 5 bases and J by 3 bases, leaving 14 bases between them.

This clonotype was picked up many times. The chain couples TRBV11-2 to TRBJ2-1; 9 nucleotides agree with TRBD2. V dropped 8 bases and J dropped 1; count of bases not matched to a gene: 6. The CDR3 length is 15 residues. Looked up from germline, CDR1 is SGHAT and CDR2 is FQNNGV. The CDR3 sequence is CASQETSGSYNEQFF. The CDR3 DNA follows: TGTGCCAGCCAAGAGACTAGCGGATCCTACAATGAGCAGTTCTTC. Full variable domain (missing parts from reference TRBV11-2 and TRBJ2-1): EAGVAQSPRYKIIEKRQSVAFWCNPISGHATLYWYQQILGQGPKLLIQFQNNGVVDDSQLPKDRFSAERLKGVDSTLKIQPAKLEDSAVYLCASQETSGSYNEQFFGPGTRLTVL.

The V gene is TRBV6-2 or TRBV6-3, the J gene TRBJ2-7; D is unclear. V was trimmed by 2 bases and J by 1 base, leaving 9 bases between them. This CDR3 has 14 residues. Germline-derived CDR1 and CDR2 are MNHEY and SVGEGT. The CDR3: CASSYQLGSYEQYF. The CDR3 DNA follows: TGTGCCAGCAGTTACCAGCTGGGATCCTACGAGCAGTACTTC.

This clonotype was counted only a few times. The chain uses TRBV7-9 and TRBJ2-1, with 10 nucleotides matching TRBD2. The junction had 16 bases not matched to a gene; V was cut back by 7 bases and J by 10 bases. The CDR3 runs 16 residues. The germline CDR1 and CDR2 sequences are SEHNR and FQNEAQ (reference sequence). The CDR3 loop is CASNNPGEREGEEQFF. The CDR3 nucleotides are TGTGCCAGCAACAATCCGGGGGAGCGGGAGGGAGAAGAGCAGTTCTTC.

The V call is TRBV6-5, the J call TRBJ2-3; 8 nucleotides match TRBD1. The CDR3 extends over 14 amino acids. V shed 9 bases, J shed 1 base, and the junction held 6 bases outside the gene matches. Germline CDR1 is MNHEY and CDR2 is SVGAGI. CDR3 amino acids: CASTRGRGTDTQYF. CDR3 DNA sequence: TGTGCCAGTACCAGGGGGCGTGGCACAGATACGCAGTATTTT.

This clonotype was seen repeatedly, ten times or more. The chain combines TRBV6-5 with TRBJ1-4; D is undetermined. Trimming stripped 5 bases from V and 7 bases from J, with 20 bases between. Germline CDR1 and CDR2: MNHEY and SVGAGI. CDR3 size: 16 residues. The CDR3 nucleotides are TGTGCCAGCAGTCGAGCGAGACCGACATTATCTGAAAAACTGTTTTTT. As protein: CASSRARPTLSEKLFF.

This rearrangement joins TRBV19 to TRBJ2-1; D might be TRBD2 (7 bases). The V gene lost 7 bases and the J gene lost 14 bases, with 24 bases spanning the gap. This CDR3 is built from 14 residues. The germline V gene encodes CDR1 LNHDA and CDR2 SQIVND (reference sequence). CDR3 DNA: TGTGCCAGTACTCATCTAGGGGGGGGGGCGATGAAGTTCTTC. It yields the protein CASTHLGGGAMKFF.

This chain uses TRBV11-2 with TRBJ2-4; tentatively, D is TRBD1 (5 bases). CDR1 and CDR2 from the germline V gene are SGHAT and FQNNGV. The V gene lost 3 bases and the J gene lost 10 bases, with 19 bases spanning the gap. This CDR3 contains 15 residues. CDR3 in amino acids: CASSFPQVLNRIQYF. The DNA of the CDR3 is TGTGCCAGCAGCTTCCCACAGGTGCTAAACCGAATTCAGTACTTC.

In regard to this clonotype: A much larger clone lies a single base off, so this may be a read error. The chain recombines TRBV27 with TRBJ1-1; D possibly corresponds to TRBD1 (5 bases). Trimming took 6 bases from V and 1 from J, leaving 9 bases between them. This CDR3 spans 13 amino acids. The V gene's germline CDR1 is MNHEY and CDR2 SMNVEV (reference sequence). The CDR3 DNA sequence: TGTGCCAGCAGACCTACAGGGAACACTGAAGCTTTCTTT. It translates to CASRPTGNTEAFF.

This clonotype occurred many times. The chain's CDR3 is CASSLGGARQPQHF. The CDR3 nucleotides are TGTGCCAGCAGCTTAGGAGGGGCGAGACAGCCCCAGCATTTT. The chain combines TRBV7-2 with TRBJ1-5, with D tentatively TRBD1 (5 bases). The germline V and J ends were trimmed by 1 base and 7 bases, with 11 bases remaining between them. Germline-derived CDR1 and CDR2 are SGHTA and FQGNSA. This CDR3 comprises 14 residues.

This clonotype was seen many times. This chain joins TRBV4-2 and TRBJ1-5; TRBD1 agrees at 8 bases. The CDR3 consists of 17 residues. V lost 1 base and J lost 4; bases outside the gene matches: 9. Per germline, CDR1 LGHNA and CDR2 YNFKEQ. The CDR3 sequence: CASSQAQGGQGNQPQHF. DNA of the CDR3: TGTGCCAGCAGCCAAGCGCAAGGTGGACAGGGTAATCAGCCCCAGCATTTT.

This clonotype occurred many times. The CDR3 sequence: CASSRLPLAGDTDTQYF. The CDR3 nucleotides are TGTGCCAGCAGCCGGCTGCCACTAGCGGGAGACACAGATACGCAGTATTTT. This chain joins TRBV7-8 and TRBJ2-3; 11 positions match TRBD2. V trimming: 5 bases; J trimming: 2 bases; junction bases outside the gene matches: 9. Looked up from germline, CDR1 is SGHVS and CDR2 is FQNEAQ. The CDR3 is 17 amino acids.

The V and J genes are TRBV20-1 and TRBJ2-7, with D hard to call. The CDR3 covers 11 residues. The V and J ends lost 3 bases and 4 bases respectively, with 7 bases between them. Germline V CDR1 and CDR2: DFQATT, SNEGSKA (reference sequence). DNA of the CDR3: TGCAGTGCTAGCCCCCTTTACGAGCAGTACTTC. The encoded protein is CSASPLYEQYF.

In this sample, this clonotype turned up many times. CDR3 sequence reads: CASSEQGGHNSPLHF. DNA for the CDR3: TGTGCCAGCAGCGAACAGGGAGGCCATAATTCACCCCTCCACTTT. J is TRBJ1-6 and V is TRBV7-8, with a weak D call TRBD1 (6 bases). The CDR3 has 15 amino acids. V was trimmed by 5 bases and J by 5 bases, leaving 13 bases between them. CDR1 and CDR2 from the germline V gene are SGHVS and FQNEAQ.